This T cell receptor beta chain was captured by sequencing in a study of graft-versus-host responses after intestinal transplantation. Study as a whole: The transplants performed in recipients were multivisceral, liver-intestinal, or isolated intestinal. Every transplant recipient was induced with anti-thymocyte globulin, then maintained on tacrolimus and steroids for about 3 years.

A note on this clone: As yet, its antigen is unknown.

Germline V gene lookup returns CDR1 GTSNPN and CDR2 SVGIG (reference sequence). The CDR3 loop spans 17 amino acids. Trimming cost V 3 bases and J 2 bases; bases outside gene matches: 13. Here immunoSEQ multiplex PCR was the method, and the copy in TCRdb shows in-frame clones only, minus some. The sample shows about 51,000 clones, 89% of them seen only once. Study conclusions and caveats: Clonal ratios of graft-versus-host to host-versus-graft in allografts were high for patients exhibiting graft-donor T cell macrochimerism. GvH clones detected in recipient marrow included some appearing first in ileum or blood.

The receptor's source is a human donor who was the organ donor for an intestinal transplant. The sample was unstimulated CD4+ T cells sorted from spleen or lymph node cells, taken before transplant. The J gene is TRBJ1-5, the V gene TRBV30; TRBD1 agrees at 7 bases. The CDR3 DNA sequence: TGTGCCTGGAGCCTCGGGACAGCTCATAGTCGCAATCAGCCCCAGCATTTT. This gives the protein CAWSLGTAHSRNQPQHF. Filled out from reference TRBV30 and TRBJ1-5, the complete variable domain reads SQTIHQWPATLVQPVGSPLSLECTVEGTSNPNLYWYRQAAGRGLQLLFYSVGIGQISSEVPQNLSASRPQDRQFILSSKKLLLSDSGFYLCAWSLGTAHSRNQPQHFGDGTRLSIL.